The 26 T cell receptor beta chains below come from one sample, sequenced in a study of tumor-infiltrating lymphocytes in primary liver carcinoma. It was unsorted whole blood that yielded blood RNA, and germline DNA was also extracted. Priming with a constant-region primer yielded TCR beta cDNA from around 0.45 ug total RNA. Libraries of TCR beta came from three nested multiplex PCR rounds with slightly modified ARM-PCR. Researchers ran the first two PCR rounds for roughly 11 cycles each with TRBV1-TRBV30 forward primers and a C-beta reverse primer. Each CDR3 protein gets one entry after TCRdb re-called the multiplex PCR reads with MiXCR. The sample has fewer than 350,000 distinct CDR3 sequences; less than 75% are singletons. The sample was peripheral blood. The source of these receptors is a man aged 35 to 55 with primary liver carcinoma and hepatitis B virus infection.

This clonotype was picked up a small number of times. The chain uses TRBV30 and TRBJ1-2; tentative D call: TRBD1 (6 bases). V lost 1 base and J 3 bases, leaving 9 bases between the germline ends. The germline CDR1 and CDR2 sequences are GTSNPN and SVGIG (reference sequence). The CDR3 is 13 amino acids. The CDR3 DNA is TGTGCCTGGAGTGAGGGGGTCCACTATGGCTACACCTTC. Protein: CAWSEGVHYGYTF.

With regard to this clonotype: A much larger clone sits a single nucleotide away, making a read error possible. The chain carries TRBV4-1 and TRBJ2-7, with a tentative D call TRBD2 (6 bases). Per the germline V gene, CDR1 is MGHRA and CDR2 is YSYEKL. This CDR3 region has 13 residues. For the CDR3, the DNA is TGCACCAGCAGCCAAGAGGAGGGTCTCGAGCAGTACTTC. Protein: CTSSQEEGLEQYF.

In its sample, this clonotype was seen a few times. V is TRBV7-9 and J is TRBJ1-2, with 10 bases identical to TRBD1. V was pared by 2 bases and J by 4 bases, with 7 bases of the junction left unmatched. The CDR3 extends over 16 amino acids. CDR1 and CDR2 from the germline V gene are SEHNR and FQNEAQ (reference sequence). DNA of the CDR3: TGTGCCAGCAGCTTATCCGCCGGGACAGGGGCCTATGGCTACACCTTC. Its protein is CASSLSAGTGAYGYTF.

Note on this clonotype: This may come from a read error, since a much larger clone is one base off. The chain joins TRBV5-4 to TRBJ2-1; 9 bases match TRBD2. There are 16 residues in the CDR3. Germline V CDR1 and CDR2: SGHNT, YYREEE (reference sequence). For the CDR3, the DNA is TGTACCAGCAGCCCTATAGCGGGAGACCCGGGGAATGAGCAGTTCTTC. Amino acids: CTSSPIAGDPGNEQFF.

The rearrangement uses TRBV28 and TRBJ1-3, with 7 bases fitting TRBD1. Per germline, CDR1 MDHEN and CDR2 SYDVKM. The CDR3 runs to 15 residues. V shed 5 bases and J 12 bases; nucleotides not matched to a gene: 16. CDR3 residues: CASSPAGRTGRGIYF. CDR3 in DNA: TGTGCCAGCAGTCCTGCGGGCCGGACAGGCCGGGGCATATATTTT.

Here the CDR3 DNA reads TGTGCCAGCAGCCACACTTTTCGAGGAGACTACGAGCAGTACTTC. Its translation: CASSHTFRGDYEQYF. The chain uses TRBV14 and TRBJ2-7; D is unclear. Trimming removed 3 bases from V and 3 bases from J, with 15 bases in between. Per the germline V gene, CDR1 is SGHDN and CDR2 is FVKESK. This CDR3 contains 15 residues.

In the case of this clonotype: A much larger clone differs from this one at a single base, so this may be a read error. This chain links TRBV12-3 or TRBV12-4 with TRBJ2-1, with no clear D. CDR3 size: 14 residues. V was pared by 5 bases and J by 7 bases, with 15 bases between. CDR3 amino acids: CASSTTTAFNEQFF. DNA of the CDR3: TGTGCCAGCAGTACCACTACAGCGTTTAATGAGCAGTTCTTC.

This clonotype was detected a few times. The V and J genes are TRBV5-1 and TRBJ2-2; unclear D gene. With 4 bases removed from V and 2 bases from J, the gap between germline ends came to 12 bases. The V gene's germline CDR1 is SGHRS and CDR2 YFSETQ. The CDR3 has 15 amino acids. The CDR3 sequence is CASSNLDINTGELFF. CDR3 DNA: TGCGCCAGCAGCAACTTAGACATCAACACCGGGGAGCTGTTTTTT.

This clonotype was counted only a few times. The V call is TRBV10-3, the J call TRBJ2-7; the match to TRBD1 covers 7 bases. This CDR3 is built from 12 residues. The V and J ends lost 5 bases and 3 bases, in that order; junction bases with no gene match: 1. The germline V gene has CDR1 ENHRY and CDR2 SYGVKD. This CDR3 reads CAISPGGYEQYF. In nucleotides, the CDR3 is TGTGCCATCAGTCCAGGGGGCTACGAGCAGTACTTC.

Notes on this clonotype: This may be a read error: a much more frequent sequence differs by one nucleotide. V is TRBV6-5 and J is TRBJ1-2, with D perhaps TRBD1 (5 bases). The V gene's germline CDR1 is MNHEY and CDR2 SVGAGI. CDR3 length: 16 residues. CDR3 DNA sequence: TGTGCCAGCAGTTTTACCGGGACCGAGTCGTCCTATGACTACACCTTC. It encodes CASSFTGTESSYDYTF.

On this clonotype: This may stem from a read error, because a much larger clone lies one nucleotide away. DNA of the CDR3: TGTGCCTGCAGCTTGGCGGGAGGGCCAACGGGCTACGAGCAGTACTTC. As protein: CACSLAGGPTGYEQYF. This chain joins TRBV5-4 and TRBJ2-7; TRBD2 agrees at 9 bases. The CDR3 runs to 16 residues. Germline CDR1 and CDR2: SGHNT and YYREEE (reference sequence).

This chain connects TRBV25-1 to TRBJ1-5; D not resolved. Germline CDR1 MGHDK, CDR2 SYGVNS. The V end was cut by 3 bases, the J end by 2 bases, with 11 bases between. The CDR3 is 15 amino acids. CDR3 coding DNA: TGTGCCAGCAGTGATATAGAACAGCGCAATCAGCCCCAGCATTTT. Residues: CASSDIEQRNQPQHF.

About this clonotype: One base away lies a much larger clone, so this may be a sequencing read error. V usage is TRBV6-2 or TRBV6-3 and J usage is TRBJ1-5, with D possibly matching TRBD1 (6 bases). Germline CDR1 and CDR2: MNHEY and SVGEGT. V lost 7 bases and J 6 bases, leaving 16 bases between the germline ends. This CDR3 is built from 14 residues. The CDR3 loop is CASNRTVGFQPQHF. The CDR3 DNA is TGTGCCAGCAATAGGACAGTCGGATTTCAGCCCCAGCATTTT.

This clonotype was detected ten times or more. CDR3 bases: TGTGCCAGCACCTACGGCGTGCAGCTATCACCAGTCGAGCAGTACTTC. It yields the protein CASTYGVQLSPVEQYF. The V and J genes are TRBV28 and TRBJ2-7; D is ambiguous. From germline, CDR1 is MDHEN and CDR2 SYDVKM. With 7 bases removed from V and 6 bases from J, the gap between germline ends came to 25 bases. This CDR3 region has 16 residues.

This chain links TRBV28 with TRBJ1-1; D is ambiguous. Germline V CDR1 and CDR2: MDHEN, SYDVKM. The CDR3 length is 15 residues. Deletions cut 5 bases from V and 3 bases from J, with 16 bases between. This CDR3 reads CASSPQPRGDTEAFF. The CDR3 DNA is TGTGCCAGCAGTCCTCAGCCCCGGGGTGACACTGAAGCTTTCTTT.

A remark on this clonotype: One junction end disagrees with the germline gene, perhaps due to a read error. For the CDR3, the DNA is TGTGCCGGCAGCTTTTCTGGACTAGGCCCAAAAGAGACCCAGTACTTC. Translation gives CAGSFSGLGPKETQYF. The V gene is TRBV11-2, the J gene TRBJ2-5, with 7 bases identical to TRBD2. The CDR3 is 16 amino acids. CDR1 SGHAT and CDR2 FQNNGV come from the germline V gene.

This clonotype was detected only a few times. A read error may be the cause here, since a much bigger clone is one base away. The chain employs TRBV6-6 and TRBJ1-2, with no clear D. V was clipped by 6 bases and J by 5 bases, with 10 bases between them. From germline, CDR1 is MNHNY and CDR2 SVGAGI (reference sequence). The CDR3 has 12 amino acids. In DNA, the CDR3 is TGTGCCAGCAGAGAGGGAGGTTATGGCTACACCTTC. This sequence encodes CASREGGYGYTF.

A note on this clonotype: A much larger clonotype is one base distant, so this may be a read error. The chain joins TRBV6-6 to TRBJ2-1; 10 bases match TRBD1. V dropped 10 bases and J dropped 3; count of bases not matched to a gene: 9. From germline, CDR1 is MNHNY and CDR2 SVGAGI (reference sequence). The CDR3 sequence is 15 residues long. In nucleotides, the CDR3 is TGTGCCATCACCCCGGGACAGGGGAGCTACAATGAGCAGTTCTTC. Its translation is CAITPGQGSYNEQFF.

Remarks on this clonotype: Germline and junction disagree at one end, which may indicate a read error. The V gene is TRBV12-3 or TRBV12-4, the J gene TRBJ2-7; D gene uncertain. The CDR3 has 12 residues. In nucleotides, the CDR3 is TGTGCCAGCAGTTTCGTAGGGCTCGAGCAGTATTTC. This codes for CASSFVGLEQYF.

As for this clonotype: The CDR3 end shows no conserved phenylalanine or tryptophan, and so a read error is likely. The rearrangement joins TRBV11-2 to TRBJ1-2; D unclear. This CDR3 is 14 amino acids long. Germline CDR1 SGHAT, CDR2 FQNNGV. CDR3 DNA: TGTGCCAGCAGCCCACGCAGGATAGACTATGGTTACACCTTG. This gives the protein CASSPRRIDYGYTL.

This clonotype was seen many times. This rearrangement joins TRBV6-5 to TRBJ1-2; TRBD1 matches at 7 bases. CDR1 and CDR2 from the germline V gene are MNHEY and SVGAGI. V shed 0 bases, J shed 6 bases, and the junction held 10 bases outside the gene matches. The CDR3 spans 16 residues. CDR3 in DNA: TGTGCCAGCAGTTACTCCAGACAGGGATTGAGGAATGGCTACACCTTC. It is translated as CASSYSRQGLRNGYTF.

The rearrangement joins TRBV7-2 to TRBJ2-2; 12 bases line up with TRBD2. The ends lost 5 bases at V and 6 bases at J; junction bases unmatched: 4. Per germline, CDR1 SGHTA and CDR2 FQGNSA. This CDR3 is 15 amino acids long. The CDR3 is CASSASGRASGELFF. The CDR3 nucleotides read TGTGCCAGCAGCGCTAGCGGGAGGGCCTCCGGGGAGCTGTTTTTT.

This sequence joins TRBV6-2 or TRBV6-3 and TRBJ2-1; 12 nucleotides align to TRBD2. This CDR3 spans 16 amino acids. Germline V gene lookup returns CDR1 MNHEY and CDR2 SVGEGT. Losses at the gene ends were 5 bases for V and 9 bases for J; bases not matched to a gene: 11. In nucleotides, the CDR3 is TGTGCCAGCAGTCACGCTAGCGGGAGGGTAAGCAGTGAGCAGTTCTTC. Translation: CASSHASGRVSSEQFF.

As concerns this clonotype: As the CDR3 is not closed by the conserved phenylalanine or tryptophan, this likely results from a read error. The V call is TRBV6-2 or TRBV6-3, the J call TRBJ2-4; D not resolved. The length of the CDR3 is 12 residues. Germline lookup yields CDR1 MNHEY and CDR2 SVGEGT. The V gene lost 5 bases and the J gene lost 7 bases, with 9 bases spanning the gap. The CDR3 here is CASSQDWNIQYL. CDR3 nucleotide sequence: TGTGCCAGCAGTCAAGACTGGAACATTCAGTACCTC.

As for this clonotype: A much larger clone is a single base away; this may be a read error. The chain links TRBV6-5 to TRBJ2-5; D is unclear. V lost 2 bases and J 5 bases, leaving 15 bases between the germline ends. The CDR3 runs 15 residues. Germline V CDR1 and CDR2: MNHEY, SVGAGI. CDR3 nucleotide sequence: TGTGCCAGCAGTTACAGTGTCGGTTGGCATGAGACCCAGTACTTC. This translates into CASSYSVGWHETQYF.

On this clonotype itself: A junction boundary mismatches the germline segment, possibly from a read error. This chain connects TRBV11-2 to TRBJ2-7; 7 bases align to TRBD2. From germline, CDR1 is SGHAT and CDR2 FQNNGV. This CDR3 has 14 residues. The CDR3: CASTQTSGNDEQYF. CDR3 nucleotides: TGTGCCAGCACACAAACGAGCGGGAACGACGAGCAATACTTC.